This note documents a single T cell receptor (beta chain) sequence. The antigen remains undetermined. The data belong to a study of T cell responses to AZD1222 COVID-19 vaccine. Study-level results: A rise in Spike-specific TCR breadth and depth followed two AZD1222 doses.

The germline V and J ends were trimmed by 3 bases and 2 bases, with 14 bases remaining between them. The CDR3 is 15 residues long. Germline V gene data show CDR1 as MGHDK and CDR2 as SYGVNS. TCRdb's table, derived via immunoSEQ multiplex PCR, lists solely in-frame clones and lacks some. The sample includes about 150,000 clones, 82% of them seen just once. The sample consisted of peripheral blood, taken on day 0 of MenACWY control vaccination. The TCR was taken from an adult in good health. This chain uses TRBV25-1 with TRBJ2-7, with D possibly being TRBD1 or TRBD2 (5 bases each). CDR3 in DNA: TGTGCCAGCAGTGATACCAACAGGAGGCCCTACGAGCAGTACTTC. This translates into CASSDTNRRPYEQYF.